This T cell receptor (beta chain) came from a study of blood T cell repertoires in COVID-19. This table comes from immunoSEQ multiplex PCR, and its TCRdb copy is limited to in-frame clones, with some not included. Of 200,000 to 300,000 clones in the sample, about nine tenths were seen once. Sequencing was performed on peripheral blood. This TCR came from a woman between 40 and 50 years old who had recovered from COVID-19.

The CDR3 reads CATSRDLVDAGYTF. The CDR3 DNA sequence: TGTGCCACCAGCAGAGATCTAGTAGACGCCGGCTACACCTTC. This chain links TRBV15 with TRBJ1-2; D unclear. This CDR3 is built from 14 residues. Between the trimmed V and J ends, which lost 0 bases and 8 bases, there was a span of 13 bases. The germline V gene has CDR1 LNHNV and CDR2 YYDKDF (reference sequence).